Below, 26 T cell receptor beta chains from the same sample are listed, as sequenced in a study of response to subunit inactivated influenza vaccine. TCRdb processed the RT-PCR reads anew with MiXCR; each CDR3 protein has one entry. The table lists approximately 200,000 distinct CDR3 sequences, under 15% of them singletons. Sequencing used CD8+ T cells sorted from PBMCs, obtained roughly 5 days after vaccination. These receptors were taken from a man between 50 and 59 years old who received an inactivated influenza vaccine.

The chain recombines TRBV20-1 with TRBJ2-2; D gene uncertain. Germline V gene lookup returns CDR1 DFQATT and CDR2 SNEGSKA (reference sequence). The V and J ends lost 5 bases and 2 bases respectively, with 9 bases between them. This CDR3 region has 13 residues. The CDR3 region is CSAGQLNTGELFF. As DNA, the CDR3 is TGCAGTGCTGGGCAGCTTAACACCGGGGAGCTGTTTTTT.

V usage is TRBV15 and J usage is TRBJ2-7; 8 bases map to TRBD1. Germline CDR1 and CDR2: LNHNV and YYDKDF (reference sequence). This CDR3 region has 18 residues. J was trimmed by 2 bases and V by 5 bases; bases with no gene match: 17. CDR3: CATSEGVNTGTGTYEQYF. The CDR3 bases are TGTGCCACCAGCGAGGGGGTTAATACCGGGACAGGAACCTACGAGCAGTACTTC.

The sample holds many counts of this clonotype. The chain joins TRBV29-1 to TRBJ2-1, with D perhaps TRBD1 (5 bases). This CDR3 is 14 amino acids long. CDR1 is SQVTM, CDR2 ANQGSEA, per germline. Between the trimmed V and J ends, which lost 6 bases and 3 bases, there was a span of 15 bases. This CDR3 reads CSVVLRAGYNEQFF. In nucleotides, the CDR3 is TGCAGCGTGGTGCTCAGGGCCGGCTACAATGAGCAGTTCTTC.

This sequence joins TRBV27 and TRBJ2-7; D perhaps matches TRBD2 (5 bases). The germline CDR1 and CDR2 sequences are MNHEY and SMNVEV (reference sequence). CDR3 length: 20 amino acids. The V end was cut by 5 bases, the J end by 6 bases, with 35 bases between. The CDR3 DNA reads TGTGCCAGCAGTCGGGGTCTACTATTGCGTGGGCGCAATCTTGCCGGCGAGCAGTACTTC. Its protein is CASSRGLLLRGRNLAGEQYF.

This clonotype was found once. V gene TRBV12-2 combines with J gene TRBJ1-2. TRBV12-2 is a pseudogene. The CDR3 length is 17 residues. The CDR3 loop is CASRPPSPGPANYGYTF. The CDR3, as DNA: TGTGCAAGTCGCCCGCCTTCCCCAGGCCCTGCTAACTATGGCTACACCTTC.

This clonotype was seen more than once but under ten times. The V gene is TRBV9, the J gene TRBJ2-3, with 7 bases that match TRBD2. Germline values: CDR1 SGDLS, CDR2 YYNGEE. This CDR3 spans 15 amino acids. J was trimmed by 1 base and V by 2 bases; bases with no gene match: 4. In DNA, the CDR3 is TGTGCCAGCAGCGTTAACGCGGGGGGCACAGATACGCAGTATTTT. As protein: CASSVNAGGTDTQYF.

This chain uses TRBV29-1 with TRBJ2-3; D unclear. Germline V gene lookup returns CDR1 SQVTM and CDR2 ANQGSEA. V lost 0 bases to trimming and J lost 4 bases, with 5 bases between them. This CDR3 is built from 12 residues. CDR3 sequence reads: CSVEEVSDTQYF. The CDR3 DNA reads TGCAGCGTTGAAGAAGTCTCAGATACGCAGTATTTT.

This clonotype was observed a few times. The J gene is TRBJ1-1, the V gene TRBV7-9, with TRBD1 matching 7 bases. With 5 bases clipped from V and 10 bases from J, the junction kept 10 bases outside the gene matches. Germline V CDR1 and CDR2: SEHNR, FQNEAQ (reference sequence). This CDR3 contains 13 residues. The CDR3 DNA sequence: TGTGCCAGCAGCGGGACCCGACAGGGAGGAGCTTTCTTT. Amino acid sequence: CASSGTRQGGAFF.

This clonotype occurred many times. V and J are TRBV29-1 and TRBJ1-5; 7 bases map to TRBD1. The CDR3 is 13 residues long. V was clipped by 2 bases and J by 7 bases; unmatched bases: 5. The V gene's germline CDR1 is SQVTM and CDR2 ANQGSEA. CDR3 residues: CSVELRQGQPQHF. In DNA, the CDR3 is TGCAGCGTTGAATTGAGACAGGGCCAGCCCCAGCATTTT.

The genes are TRBV28 and TRBJ2-1; D is perhaps TRBD1 or TRBD2 (5 bases each). Germline assignment: CDR1 MDHEN and CDR2 SYDVKM. V lost 5 bases and J 7 bases, leaving 18 bases between the germline ends. The CDR3 contains 15 residues. Written as DNA, the CDR3 is TGTGCCAGCAGTAGCCGGGACGCTTCCCCTAATGAGCAGTTCTTC. This codes for CASSSRDASPNEQFF.

This clonotype was observed a few times. The chain uses TRBV6-2 or TRBV6-3 and TRBJ2-7; D gene unclear. Germline loops: CDR1 MNHEY, CDR2 SVGEGT. CDR3 length: 14 residues. The V end was cut by 4 bases, the J end by 5 bases, with 15 bases between. The CDR3 loop is CASSSSLRVHEQYF. Here the CDR3 DNA reads TGTGCCAGCAGTTCTTCCCTTCGGGTCCACGAGCAGTACTTC.

The V gene is TRBV20-1, the J gene TRBJ2-7; a weak D match, TRBD1 (6 bases). V lost 7 bases and J 4 bases, leaving 17 bases between the germline ends. Per the germline V gene, CDR1 is DFQATT and CDR2 is SNEGSKA (reference sequence). CDR3 length: 13 amino acids. Here the CDR3 DNA reads TGCAGTGGGGGCAGGGGCCGGGATTACGAGCAGTACTTC. Amino acid sequence: CSGGRGRDYEQYF.

This clonotype was observed many times. The V gene is TRBV12-3 or TRBV12-4, the J gene TRBJ2-1, with D possibly being TRBD1 or TRBD2 (5 bases each). Trimming shortened V by 7 bases and J by 0 bases, and 13 bases separated the two germline ends. The CDR3 covers 15 residues. The CDR3 loop reads CASTRDGSSYNEQFF. As DNA, the CDR3 is TGTGCCAGCACACGGGACGGAAGCTCCTACAATGAGCAGTTCTTC.

The chain employs TRBV10-2 and TRBJ2-3; no clear D gene. V lost 3 bases, J lost 2 bases, and 9 bases lay in between. The CDR3 has 14 residues. Germline CDR1 reads WSHSY; CDR2 reads SAAADI. DNA of the CDR3: TGCGCCAGCAGTGATGAGCGTCTCACAGATACGCAGTATTTT. Its translation: CASSDERLTDTQYF.

Written as DNA, the CDR3 is TGTGCCAGCAGCCCCAACTCAGGGGTTCCCCTCCACTTT. Translated: CASSPNSGVPLHF. This sequence joins TRBV5-6 and TRBJ1-6; D perhaps matches TRBD1 (6 bases). Germline-derived CDR1 and CDR2 are SGHDT and YYEEEE. V gave up 4 bases and J gave up 13 bases, with 15 bases separating them. The CDR3 loop spans 13 amino acids.

Comment on this clonotype: The junction differs from germline at one of its ends, possibly a read error. The V gene is TRBV29-1, the J gene TRBJ2-6; TRBD1 agrees at 12 bases. The CDR3 is 19 amino acids. Germline V gene data show CDR1 as SQVTM and CDR2 as ANQGSEA. The CDR3 coding sequence is TGCAGCGTTGCGGGGGACAGGGGGCTAATATCTTCTGGGGCCAACGCCCTGACTTTC. It specifies CSVAGDRGLISSGANALTF. Full variable domain (remainder filled in from reference TRBV29-1 and TRBJ2-6): SAVISQKPSRDICQRGTSLTIQCQVDSQVTMMFWYRQQPGQSLTLIATANQGSEATYESGFVIDKFPISRPNLTFSTLTVSNMSPEDSSIYLCSVAGDRGLISSGANALTFGAGSRLTVL.

The chain combines TRBV27 with TRBJ2-1; D is ambiguous. This CDR3 is 13 amino acids long. Trimming left V 1 base short and J 10 bases short, with 11 bases between. Germline CDR1 reads MNHEY; CDR2 reads SMNVEV (reference sequence). In DNA, the CDR3 is TGTGCCAGCAGTTTATTAGGCGTGGCGGAGCAGTTCTTC. It yields the protein CASSLLGVAEQFF.

CDR3: CASTGGDREETQYF. The CDR3 DNA reads as TGCGCCAGCACCGGGGGGGACAGGGAAGAGACCCAGTACTTC. This sequence joins TRBV10-2 and TRBJ2-5; a weak D match, TRBD1 (9 bases). Deletions cut 7 bases from V and 3 bases from J, with 15 bases between. CDR3 size: 14 residues. CDR1 and CDR2 (germline): WSHSY, SAAADI.

The chain employs TRBV27 and TRBJ2-5, with TRBD2 as a possible D gene (5 bases). This CDR3 spans 14 amino acids. Germline V gives CDR1 MNHEY, CDR2 SMNVEV (reference sequence). Trimming pared 8 bases from V and 0 bases from J, leaving 13 bases between. In DNA, the CDR3 is TGTGCCAGCTGTCCGCGGGCTCACCAAGAGACCCAGTACTTC. It specifies CASCPRAHQETQYF.

The chain has TRBV2 and TRBJ1-1; D call uncertain. V lost 8 bases to trimming and J lost 3 bases, with 10 bases between them. This CDR3 is 12 amino acids long. CDR1 is SNHLY, CDR2 FYNNEI, per germline. CDR3 residues: CASFYGDTEAFF. Written as DNA, the CDR3 is TGTGCCAGCTTCTATGGGGACACTGAAGCTTTCTTT.

The chain joins TRBV7-9 to TRBJ2-7; no clear D gene. The CDR3 covers 13 residues. With 5 bases removed from V and 3 bases from J, the gap between germline ends came to 11 bases. The germline V gene encodes CDR1 SEHNR and CDR2 FQNEAQ (reference sequence). The CDR3: CASSAFWSYEQYF. The CDR3 DNA reads as TGTGCCAGCAGCGCCTTTTGGAGCTACGAGCAGTACTTC.

J is TRBJ2-5 and V is TRBV2; 11 positions agree with TRBD2. Germline CDR1 reads SNHLY; CDR2 reads FYNNEI. The CDR3 extends over 16 amino acids. V shed 5 bases and J 1 base; nucleotides not matched to a gene: 6. The CDR3 loop reads CASSRTGLAGQETQYF. CDR3 sequence (DNA): TGTGCCAGCAGTAGAACAGGACTAGCGGGCCAAGAGACCCAGTACTTC.

This clonotype has only a few counts. This chain connects TRBV15 to TRBJ2-3; D ambiguous. Germline V gene sequence: CDR1 LNHNV, CDR2 YYDKDF (reference sequence). Trimming removed 1 base from V and 1 base from J, with 6 bases in between. The CDR3 consists of 14 residues. DNA for the CDR3: TGTGCCACCAGCAGAGTAACTCGCACAGATACGCAGTATTTT. Residues: CATSRVTRTDTQYF.

This sequence joins TRBV6-1 and TRBJ2-1; maybe TRBD1 (6 bases). The V end was cut by 8 bases, the J end by 9 bases, with 14 bases between. Germline V lookup: CDR1 MNHNS, CDR2 SASEGT. The CDR3 has 12 residues. For the CDR3, the DNA is TGTGCCAGCCGGCCGACAGGTGCTGAGCAGTTCTTC. Translated: CASRPTGAEQFF.

V is TRBV6-5 and J is TRBJ1-4; weak D call: TRBD1 (6 bases). Germline V gene lookup returns CDR1 MNHEY and CDR2 SVGAGI. Trimming took off 0 bases at V and 8 bases at J, with 13 bases between the two ends. CDR3 length: 15 amino acids. The CDR3 sequence is CASSYSEGGGEKLFF. For the CDR3, the DNA is TGTGCCAGCAGTTACTCGGAGGGGGGAGGGGAAAAACTGTTTTTT.

There are a few counts of this clonotype. V usage is TRBV29-1 and J usage is TRBJ2-5; D gene unclear. V lost 4 bases and J lost 5, with 5 bases in between. Per the germline V gene, CDR1 is SQVTM and CDR2 is ANQGSEA. This CDR3 has 10 residues. The DNA for the CDR3 is TGCAGCGTTGCTGGGGAGACCCAGTACTTC. This gives the protein CSVAGETQYF.